The rows below give T cell receptor beta chains drawn from one sample of a study of blood T cell repertoires in COVID-19. The repertoire was sequenced with immunoSEQ multiplex PCR; TCRdb's copy has only in-frame clones and lacks some. The sample consists of approximately 97,000 clones, roughly 92% of them appearing once. Material: peripheral blood. Every receptor here comes from a woman aged 45-59 years with COVID-19, enrolled during active disease. The CDR3 runs from the conserved cysteine through the conserved F or W. The order of the fields is clone size, V gene, D gene, J gene, CDR3 DNA, CDR3 protein. D genes are given only for firm matches. Size values are once, few and many counts, or a class for expanded clones, and some rows have none.

.,TRBV28,.,TRBJ1-2,TGTGCCAGCAGTACGAACACCGGCTACACCTTC,CASSTNTGYTF
.,TRBV5-4,.,TRBJ2-3,TGTGCCAGCAGCCTAGTCCTTGGGACAACCGTCCCAGATACGCAGTATTTT,CASSLVLGTTVPDTQYF
.,TRBV3-1/TRBV3-2,TRBD2,TRBJ2-3,TGTGCCAGCAGCCAAGATTATAGCGGGGTAACAGATACGCAGTATTTT,CASSQDYSGVTDTQYF
.,TRBV19,.,TRBJ2-5,TGTGCCAGTAGTAGTTGGACAGCGATAGAGACCCAGTACTTC,CASSSWTAIETQYF
.,TRBV2,.,TRBJ1-2,TGTGCCAGCAGGCAGGAAACTAACTATGGCTACACCTTC,CASRQETNYGYTF
.,TRBV11-2,.,TRBJ1-1,TGTGCCAGCAGCTTAGCACAGGTCTCGTTGGCTTTCTTT,CASSLAQVSLAFF
.,TRBV5-8,TRBD1,TRBJ1-3,TGTGCCAGCAGCAGTACAGGGGGCGCTGGAAACACCATATATTTT,CASSSTGGAGNTIYF
once,TRBV11-3,.,TRBJ1-3,TGTGCCAGCAGCTTAGGCAGGGGAGCGGCGTCCGGAAACACCATATATTTT,CASSLGRGAASGNTIYF
.,TRBV20-1,.,TRBJ1-5,TGCAGTGCTAGTATCGGGACTTATAGCAATCAGCCCCAGCATTTT,CSASIGTYSNQPQHF
few,TRBV7-8,TRBD2,TRBJ2-1,TGTGCCAGCAGCTTAGTGCCGCGGGGGGGCCTCAATGAGCAGTTCTTC,CASSLVPRGGLNEQFF
.,TRBV6-2/TRBV6-3,.,TRBJ1-5,TGTGCCAGCAGTTCCCTTCAGGGTCAGCCCCAGCATTTT,CASSSLQGQPQHF
.,TRBV19,TRBD2,TRBJ2-5,TGTGCCAGTAGTAGGGTAGCGGGGGGGCTAGAGACCCAGTACTTC,CASSRVAGGLETQYF
once,TRBV6-6,TRBD1,TRBJ1-2,TGTGCCAGCAGTGGCCGGGACAGCCTCTTCTATGGCTACACCTTC,CASSGRDSLFYGYTF
.,TRBV7-2,.,TRBJ1-1,TGTGCCAGCAGCTTAGCCCATGGGGGCGCAGTTATGAACACTGAAGCTTTCTTT,CASSLAHGGAVMNTEAFF
.,TRBV12-3/TRBV12-4,TRBD1,TRBJ1-1,TGTGCCAGCAGCCGTCGGCAGGGGGATTTCTTT,CASSRRQGDFF
.,TRBV28,TRBD1,TRBJ1-4,TGTGCCAGCGAGGGGACAGACGAAAAACTGTTTTTT,CASEGTDEKLFF
.,TRBV7-8,.,TRBJ1-2,TGTGCCAGCAGCTTAGAAGGTCTGGGTATAAGGAGTCGCTACACCTTC,CASSLEGLGIRSRYTF
.,TRBV10-1,TRBD1,TRBJ1-3,TGCGCCAGCAGTGCGGACAGGGTAGCGGGAAACACCATATATTTT,CASSADRVAGNTIYF
.,TRBV12-5,.,TRBJ1-1,TGTGCTAGTGGTTTGAGTCGGGGGGCCTTGAACACTGAAGCTTTCTTT,CASGLSRGALNTEAFF
.,TRBV9,.,TRBJ1-3,TGTGCCAGCAGCCTCGGGGGGGCGTCTGGAAACACCATATATTTT,CASSLGGASGNTIYF
.,TRBV5-4,TRBD1,TRBJ2-2,TGTGCCAGCAGCCTTGCCCGGACAGGGCCCGGGGAGCTGTTTTTT,CASSLARTGPGELFF
.,TRBV5-3,TRBD1,TRBJ1-2,TGTGCCAGAAGCTGGGACAGGGAGGGAGGGTATGGCTACACCTTC,CARSWDREGGYGYTF